This is a list of T cell receptor beta chains from one sample in a study of memory B cells and T cells in multiple sclerosis. No antigen has been assigned to these receptors. Some clones are missing from TCRdb's copy, which holds only in-frame ones; the method was immunoSEQ multiplex PCR. The sample comprises about 42,000 clones, roughly 80% of which are singletons, and 1.1% rests with the top ten. The sample taken for sequencing was PBMCs from blood kept in culture. The receptors derive from a human donor with multiple sclerosis. Both conserved end residues are part of each CDR3. A D gene is named only where the DNA matches it firmly. Size values are once, few and many counts, or a class for expanded clones, and some rows have none.

J,size,D,V,DNA,CDR3
TRBJ2-5,-,TRBD1,TRBV2,TGTGCCAGCAGTCCCTGGACAGGGAGAGAGTCGACCCAGTACTTC,CASSPWTGRESTQYF
TRBJ1-1,once,-,TRBV9,TGTGCCAGCAGCTTAGGACAGACGAACACTGAAGCTTTCTTT,CASSLGQTNTEAFF
TRBJ2-7,few,-,TRBV19,TGTGCCAGTAGTATAGATCCCCGGACGGCCTCCTACGAGCAGTACTTC,CASSIDPRTASYEQYF
TRBJ2-7,-,-,TRBV28,TGTGCCAGCAGTTTATTTTCGGGCTCCCACTCCTACGAGCAGTACTTC,CASSLFSGSHSYEQYF
TRBJ2-7,-,-,TRBV6-6,TGTGCCAGCACCAACTGGGCGAATCCCTACGAGCAGTACTTC,CASTNWANPYEQYF
TRBJ1-1,-,-,TRBV9,TGTGCCAGCAGCATATGGACCGCCGGTCTTGTTGAAGCTTTCTTT,CASSIWTAGLVEAFF
TRBJ1-2,once,TRBD1,TRBV30,TGTGCCTGGAGGGTTGGACCAGGGGGTCACTATGGCTACACCTTC,CAWRVGPGGHYGYTF
TRBJ1-1,-,-,TRBV6-5,TGTGCCAGCAGTTGGCAGGGTGGAAACACTGAAGCTTTCTTT,CASSWQGGNTEAFF
TRBJ2-7,-,-,TRBV28,TGTGCCAGCAGTTTACAAGGGGGTGGCCCCACCTACGAGCAGTACTTC,CASSLQGGGPTYEQYF
TRBJ2-1,-,TRBD1,TRBV15,TGTGCCACCAGCCCCCTCGGACAGGTCTACAATGAGCAGTTCTTC,CATSPLGQVYNEQFF
TRBJ1-1,-,-,TRBV9,TGTGCCAGCAGCGTAGAGGACAGATGGAACACTGAAGCTTTCTTT,CASSVEDRWNTEAFF
TRBJ2-2,-,TRBD1,TRBV9,TGTGCCAGCAGCGTACGGGGACAGGACACCGGGGAGCTGTTTTTT,CASSVRGQDTGELFF
TRBJ1-5,-,-,TRBV28,TGTGCCAGCAACCCGCCCCGGGGGAACCGGAATCAGCCCCAGCATTTT,CASNPPRGNRNQPQHF
TRBJ1-4,-,-,TRBV5-6,TGTGCCAGCAGCTTATGGGGCTTGGGACTTAATGAAAAACTGTTTTTT,CASSLWGLGLNEKLFF
TRBJ1-5,-,-,TRBV6-4,TGTGCCAGCTCGCCGACGGGCAATCAGCCCCAGCATTTT,CASSPTGNQPQHF
TRBJ1-4,few,TRBD1,TRBV7-8,TGTGCCAGCAGCTCACTTCGGGACAGGCTGGATGAAAAACTGTTTTTT,CASSSLRDRLDEKLFF